This entry concerns a single T cell receptor (beta chain). What it binds is unknown. This record comes from a study of cytomegalovirus exposure and HLA in healthy donors. Study results and caveats: Sequence variants that were highly shared formed a cluster that was likely a sequencing artifact. A later look showed TCR association rates differing by HLA locus, highest for DRB1 and lowest for HLA-C.

The PCR was carried out with 60 Vbeta primers and 13 Jbeta primers. Produced via immunoSEQ multiplex PCR; TCRdb's table is partial and in-frame only. This table lists about 58,000 clones. The CDR3 is 15 residues long. Trimming removed 4 bases at V and 5 bases at J, with 17 bases between. From germline, CDR1 is SGHTA and CDR2 FQGNSA. The sample taken for sequencing was PBMCs. The chain has TRBV7-2 and TRBJ2-5, with D maybe TRBD1 (5 bases). The clonotype comes from a male donor in good health and CMV-seronegative. DNA for the CDR3: TGTGCCAGCAGCTCAAGCCGCCAAGGGGCGGAGACCCAGTACTTC. This translates into CASSSSRQGAETQYF.